This passage covers 17 T cell receptor beta chains from one sample sequenced in a study of cytomegalovirus exposure and HLA in healthy donors (TCRdb year 2017). Preparation of the library involved the immunoSEQ multiplex PCR assay. For the multiplex PCR, a mixture combining 60 forward primers for TCR Vbeta segments and 13 reverse primers for TCR Jbeta segments was used. In its TCRdb copy, this immuneACCESS table keeps in-frame sequences only and misses some clones. Where compared with another copy, unresolved V genes explain less than half of these, and the others have no known cause. Here the sample has around 100,000 clones; about four fifths occur a single time. The ten largest clones add up to around 4.8% of the sample. The sequenced material came from PBMCs. The receptor source for this set is a man aged 30-40 years in good health and CMV-seropositive.

This clone was picked up one time. The rearrangement uses TRBV4-1 and TRBJ1-2; no definite D call. Germline loops: CDR1 MGHRA, CDR2 YSYEKL. Trimming took 0 bases from V and 8 from J, leaving 16 bases between them. The CDR3 totals 15 residues. The CDR3 DNA reads TGCGCCAGCAGCCAAGATTGGGCCCGCCAAGGAGGCTACACCTTC. It is translated as CASSQDWARQGGYTF.

The V call is TRBV6-6, the J call TRBJ1-4; D not certain. V lost 0 bases, J lost 6 bases, and 8 bases lay in between. This CDR3 has 14 amino acids. CDR1 and CDR2 from the germline V gene are MNHNY and SVGAGI (reference sequence). CDR3 protein: CASSYSRGDEKLFF. Here the CDR3 DNA reads TGTGCCAGCAGTTACTCCCGGGGTGATGAAAAACTGTTTTTT.

This clone was picked up a small number of times. J is TRBJ2-7 and V is TRBV5-1; the D gene is possibly TRBD2 (5 bases). V was trimmed by 3 bases and J by 4 bases, leaving 17 bases between them. CDR1 SGHRS and CDR2 YFSETQ come from the germline V gene. The CDR3 runs 15 residues. The CDR3 DNA is TGCGCCAGCAGCTCGGAAGCCCCGAGGGTTTACGAGCAGTACTTC. Its protein product is CASSSEAPRVYEQYF. Combining the CDR3 with reference TRBV5-1 and TRBJ2-7 gives the whole variable domain KAGVTQTPRYLIKTRGQQVTLSCSPISGHRSVSWYQQTPGQGLQFLFEYFSETQRNKGNFPGRFSGRQFSNSRSEMNVSTLELGDSALYLCASSSEAPRVYEQYFGPGTRLTVT.

The chain couples TRBV11-3 to TRBJ2-1; TRBD2 is a possible D gene (6 bases). The CDR3 extends over 17 amino acids. Deletions cut 1 base from V and 5 bases from J, with 18 bases between. Germline V gene lookup returns CDR1 SGHNT and CDR2 YENEEA. The CDR3 sequence is CASSLGAGPGRDNEQFF. In nucleotides, the CDR3 is TGTGCCAGCAGCTTAGGGGCGGGGCCGGGTCGGGACAATGAGCAGTTCTTC. The full variable domain, rest sourced from reference TRBV11-3 and TRBJ2-1, is EAGVVQSPRYKIIEKKQPVAFWCNPISGHNTLYWYLQNLGQGPELLIRYENEEAVDDSQLPKDRFSAERLKGVDSTLKIQPAELGDSAVYLCASSLGAGPGRDNEQFFGPGTRLTVL.

This clone was recorded only once. The chain has TRBV4-1 and TRBJ2-3; 12 nucleotides match TRBD2. The trim removed 0 bases at V and 8 bases at J, leaving 6 bases unmatched. Germline CDR1 is MGHRA and CDR2 is YSYEKL. The CDR3 runs 16 residues. The CDR3 protein is CASSQDTASGGATQYF. CDR3 nucleotide sequence: TGCGCCAGCAGCCAAGATACGGCTAGCGGGGGGGCTACGCAGTATTTT.

The CDR3 protein is CASSPSAQGRYEQYF. CDR3 sequence (DNA): TGTGCCAGCAGCCCGTCGGCCCAGGGAAGGTACGAGCAGTACTTC. The V call is TRBV13, the J call TRBJ2-7; tentative D call: TRBD1 (5 bases). Germline-derived CDR1 and CDR2 are PRHDT and FYEKMQ (reference sequence). V was shortened by 5 bases and J by 4 bases, with 18 bases between the two germline ends. The CDR3 is 15 residues long.

The J gene is TRBJ2-5, the V gene TRBV25-1; 10 bases agree with TRBD1. Germline V gene data show CDR1 as MGHDK and CDR2 as SYGVNS. The CDR3 totals 14 residues. The ends lost 7 bases at V and 5 bases at J; junction bases unmatched: 7. This chain's CDR3 is CASKGTGVWETQYF. The CDR3 nucleotides read TGTGCCAGCAAAGGGACAGGGGTCTGGGAGACCCAGTACTTC.

V gene TRBV30 combines with J gene TRBJ1-1; D remains unclear. Per germline, CDR1 GTSNPN and CDR2 SVGIG (reference sequence). The CDR3 sequence is 13 residues long. The V end was cut by 1 base, the J end by 6 bases, with 12 bases between. The CDR3 is CAWSALRSAEAFF. In nucleotides, the CDR3 is TGTGCCTGGAGTGCCCTGAGGTCCGCTGAAGCTTTCTTT.

The genes are TRBV7-9 and TRBJ1-4, with TRBD1 matching 7 bases. The V segment lost 5 bases and the J segment 8 bases; nucleotides outside the gene matches: 8. CDR1 and CDR2 from the germline V gene are SEHNR and FQNEAQ (reference sequence). The CDR3 spans 14 residues. CDR3 DNA sequence: TGTGCCAGCAGCCCGGGGGACAGCCCCGAAAAACTGTTTTTT. It yields the protein CASSPGDSPEKLFF.

The V gene is TRBV6-5, the J gene TRBJ1-3; D is ambiguous. This CDR3 has 15 residues. Trimming removed 0 bases from V and 4 bases from J, with 10 bases in between. Germline V gene sequence: CDR1 MNHEY, CDR2 SVGAGI. The CDR3 region has the DNA TGTGCCAGCAGTTACTCGTGGGCCATGGGAAACACCATATATTTT. It is translated as CASSYSWAMGNTIYF.

This clone was seen a few times. The chain combines TRBV4-1 with TRBJ1-1, with D tentatively TRBD1 (5 bases). With 2 bases removed from V and 2 bases from J, the gap between germline ends came to 18 bases. The CDR3 spans 17 residues. In germline, CDR1 is MGHRA, CDR2 YSYEKL. In DNA form, the CDR3 reads TGCGCCAGCAGCCAAACCCGGGGATGGGGGGAAAACACTGAAGCTTTCTTT. Its protein product is CASSQTRGWGENTEAFF.

This chain joins TRBV19 and TRBJ2-7; a weak D match, TRBD2 (6 bases). The germline V and J ends were trimmed by 6 bases and 0 bases, with 12 bases remaining between them. This CDR3 is 14 amino acids long. Germline CDR1 is LNHDA and CDR2 is SQIVND (reference sequence). This CDR3 is CASRASESSYEQYF. The CDR3 DNA follows: TGTGCCAGTAGGGCTAGCGAGAGCTCCTACGAGCAGTACTTC.

The rearrangement links TRBV7-3 to TRBJ2-2; D perhaps matches TRBD1 (6 bases). V was cut by 4 bases and J by 5 bases, with 11 bases left in between. The CDR3 runs to 14 residues. Looked up from germline, CDR1 is SGHTA and CDR2 is FQGTGA. DNA of the CDR3: TGTGCCAGCAGCTCTACCAGGGGAACCGGGGAGCTGTTTTTT. As protein: CASSSTRGTGELFF. The full variable domain, its missing parts supplied by reference TRBV7-3 and TRBJ2-2, is GAGVSQTPSNKVTEKGKYVELRCDPISGHTALYWYRQSLGQGPEFLIYFQGTGAADDSGLPNDRFFAVRPEGSVSTLKIQRTERGDSAVYLCASSSTRGTGELFFGEGSRLTVL.

J is TRBJ2-7 and V is TRBV27, with 8 bases matching TRBD1. Trimming at V came to 1 base and at J to 5 bases, leaving 4 bases not matched to a gene. CDR1 is MNHEY and CDR2 is SMNVEV in the germline V gene (reference sequence). The CDR3 is 14 amino acids. DNA for the CDR3: TGTGCCAGCAGTTTATGGCAGGGGGCCCACGAGCAGTACTTC. Encoded protein: CASSLWQGAHEQYF.

The chain recombines TRBV7-2 with TRBJ2-5, with 7 bases fitting TRBD2. The trim removed 5 bases at V and 4 bases at J, leaving 4 bases unmatched. Germline V gene lookup returns CDR1 SGHTA and CDR2 FQGNSA. The CDR3 runs 13 residues. The CDR3 loop reads CASSQGGGETQYF. For the CDR3, the DNA is TGTGCCAGCAGCCAAGGCGGGGGAGAGACCCAGTACTTC.

The chain uses TRBV19 and TRBJ2-1; D gene unclear. V lost 2 bases and J 6 bases, leaving 23 bases between the germline ends. Germline-derived CDR1 and CDR2 are LNHDA and SQIVND (reference sequence). CDR3 length equals 18 residues. DNA for the CDR3: TGTGCCAGTAGTATAACCTTCTTACTGGGCACCAAAGGCAATGAGCAGTTCTTC. As protein: CASSITFLLGTKGNEQFF. The whole variable domain, filled in from reference TRBV19 and TRBJ2-1, reads DGGITQSPKYLFRKEGQNVTLSCEQNLNHDAMYWYRQDPGQGLRLIYYSQIVNDFQKGDIAEGYSVSREKKESFPLTVTSAQKNPTAFYLCASSITFLLGTKGNEQFFGPGTRLTVL.

The V gene is TRBV19, the J gene TRBJ1-4; possibly TRBD1 for D (5 bases). Germline lookup yields CDR1 LNHDA and CDR2 SQIVND (reference sequence). Trimming stripped 8 bases from V and 4 bases from J, with 14 bases between. This CDR3 has 14 amino acids. The CDR3 nucleotides read TGTGCCAGTCGTGGGATACAGGATAATGAAAAACTGTTTTTT. Residues: CASRGIQDNEKLFF. The complete variable domain, with remaining parts taken from reference TRBV19 and TRBJ1-4, reads DGGITQSPKYLFRKEGQNVTLSCEQNLNHDAMYWYRQDPGQGLRLIYYSQIVNDFQKGDIAEGYSVSREKKESFPLTVTSAQKNPTAFYLCASRGIQDNEKLFFGSGTQLSVL.